The 6 T cell receptor beta chains listed next were all sequenced from one sample in a study of blood T cell repertoires in COVID-19. Clones were read by immunoSEQ multiplex PCR, and TCRdb kept only the in-frame ones, dropping some. The data contain around 500,000 clones, 70% to 90% of them singletons. Material: peripheral blood. Receptor source: a human donor in a cohort sampled during active COVID-19.

The chain is built from TRBV10-3 and TRBJ2-5, with a tentative D call TRBD2 (5 bases). The CDR3 loop spans 14 amino acids. Germline V lookup: CDR1 ENHRY, CDR2 SYGVKD. V was pared by 4 bases and J by 4 bases, with 13 bases between. Written as DNA, the CDR3 is TGTGCCATCAGTGTTCGGGGAGAGGCAGAGACCCAGTACTTC. This codes for CAISVRGEAETQYF.

This chain connects TRBV5-1 to TRBJ2-7; weak D call: TRBD2 (5 bases). In germline, CDR1 is SGHRS, CDR2 YFSETQ. V lost 4 bases and J 3 bases, leaving 17 bases between the germline ends. This CDR3 has 15 residues. In DNA, the CDR3 is TGCGCCAGCAGCGCTCAAGGGATGGGGAGCTACGAGCAGTACTTC. Translating gives CASSAQGMGSYEQYF. Supplemented by reference TRBV5-1 and TRBJ2-7, the full variable domain reads KAGVTQTPRYLIKTRGQQVTLSCSPISGHRSVSWYQQTPGQGLQFLFEYFSETQRNKGNFPGRFSGRQFSNSRSEMNVSTLELGDSALYLCASSAQGMGSYEQYFGPGTRLTVT.

The V gene is TRBV10-3, the J gene TRBJ2-1, with D tentatively TRBD1 (6 bases). Germline loops: CDR1 ENHRY, CDR2 SYGVKD. Deletions cut 4 bases from V and 8 bases from J, with 12 bases between. This CDR3 comprises 13 residues. The CDR3 sequence: CAISGAGVDEQFF. The CDR3 DNA follows: TGTGCCATCAGTGGGGCAGGGGTGGATGAGCAGTTCTTC.

The chain carries TRBV5-1 and TRBJ2-5; 7 bases align to TRBD2. This CDR3 contains 16 residues. Unmatched junction bases numbered 8, after V lost 2 bases and J lost 1 base. CDR1 and CDR2 (germline): SGHRS, YFSETQ. The CDR3 coding sequence is TGCGCCAGCAGCTTCGGGGTGGGAGGGCCCCAAGAGACCCAGTACTTC. This encodes CASSFGVGGPQETQYF.

The rearrangement joins TRBV19 to TRBJ1-2; the D gene is possibly TRBD1 (6 bases). The CDR3 consists of 14 residues. Trimming pared 6 bases from V and 1 base from J, leaving 12 bases between. Germline CDR1 and CDR2: LNHDA and SQIVND (reference sequence). The CDR3 DNA reads TGTGCCAGTAGCCAGACAGGTGTTAACTATGGCTACACCTTC. This gives the protein CASSQTGVNYGYTF.

The rearrangement uses TRBV7-2 and TRBJ1-5; the D gene is possibly TRBD1 (5 bases). V dropped 4 bases and J dropped 7 bases, with 17 bases sitting between them. The CDR3 totals 15 residues. Germline-derived CDR1 and CDR2 are SGHTA and FQGNSA. The CDR3 sequence: CASSSLGGYGQPQHF. Written as DNA, the CDR3 is TGTGCCAGCAGCTCTCTCGGGGGGTATGGGCAGCCCCAGCATTTT.